This T cell receptor (beta chain) is drawn from a study of Graves' ophthalmopathy and Graves' hyperthyroidism. Overall study: Pretreatment peripheral blood was obtained at initial diagnosis.

The CDR3 runs to 16 residues. From germline, CDR1 is SQVTM and CDR2 ANQGSEA. The PBMCs had their origin in 10 ml of fresh peripheral blood. Notes on this clonotype: Germline is not matched at one junction end, which may reflect a read error.

RNA transcripts yielded amplified TCR beta CDR3 regions. HTBI primers served in a first-round RT-PCR, which a second-round multiplex PCR followed. TCRdb re-called the multiplex PCR reads through MiXCR, storing one row per CDR3 protein. The sample consists of approximately 700,000 distinct CDR3 sequences, roughly 41% of them appearing once. This sequence joins TRBV29-1 and TRBJ1-5; 9 bases map to TRBD1. The sequence came from an adult man with Graves' ophthalmopathy. Sequencing was performed on peripheral blood. CDR3 sequence (DNA): TGCAGCGTCGAGGGAGGGTCGACAGGGGGTACTCAGCCCCAACATTTT. Amino acids: CSVEGGSTGGTQPQHF.